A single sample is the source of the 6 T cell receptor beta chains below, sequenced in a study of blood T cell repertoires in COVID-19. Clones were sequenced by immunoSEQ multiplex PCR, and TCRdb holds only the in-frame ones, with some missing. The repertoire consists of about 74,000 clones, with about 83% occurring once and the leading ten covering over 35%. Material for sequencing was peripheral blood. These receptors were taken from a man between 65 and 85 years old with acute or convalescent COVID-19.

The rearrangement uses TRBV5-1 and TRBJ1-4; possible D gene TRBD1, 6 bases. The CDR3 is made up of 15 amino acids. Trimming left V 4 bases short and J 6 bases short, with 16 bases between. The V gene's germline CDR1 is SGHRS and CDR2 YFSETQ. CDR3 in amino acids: CASSPVTGWDEKLFF. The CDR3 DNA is TGCGCCAGCAGCCCGGTGACAGGTTGGGATGAAAAACTGTTTTTT.

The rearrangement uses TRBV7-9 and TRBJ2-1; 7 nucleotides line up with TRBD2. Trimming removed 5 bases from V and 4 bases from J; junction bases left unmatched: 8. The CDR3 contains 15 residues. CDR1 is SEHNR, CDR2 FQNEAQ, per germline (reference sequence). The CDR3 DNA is TGTGCCAGCAGCCCCACGGGGCGGGGGTACAATGAGCAGTTCTTC. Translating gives CASSPTGRGYNEQFF.

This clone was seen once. CDR3 bases: TGTGCCAGCAGCAAAGGTCGAGGAGCGGGGCAAGAGACCCAGTACTTC. Protein product: CASSKGRGAGQETQYF. The chain recombines TRBV21-1 with TRBJ2-5; the DNA was not compared with TRBD2, the D call given in the table. TRBV21-1 is labeled a pseudogene. CDR3 length: 16 residues.

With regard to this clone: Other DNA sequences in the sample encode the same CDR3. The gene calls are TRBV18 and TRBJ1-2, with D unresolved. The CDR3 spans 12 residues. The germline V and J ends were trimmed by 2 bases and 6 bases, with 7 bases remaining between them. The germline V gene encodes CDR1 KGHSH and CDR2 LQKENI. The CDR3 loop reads CASSPGRDGYTF. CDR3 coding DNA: TGTGCCAGCTCACCAGGGCGAGATGGCTACACCTTC.

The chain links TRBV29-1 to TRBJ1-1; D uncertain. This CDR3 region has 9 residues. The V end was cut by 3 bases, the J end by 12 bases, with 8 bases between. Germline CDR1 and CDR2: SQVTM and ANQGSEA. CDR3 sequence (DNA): TGCAGCGTTGAGAGGGAGCCTTTCTTT. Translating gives CSVEREPFF. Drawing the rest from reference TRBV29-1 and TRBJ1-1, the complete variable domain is SAVISQKPSRDICQRGTSLTIQCQVDSQVTMMFWYRQQPGQSLTLIATANQGSEATYESGFVIDKFPISRPNLTFSTLTVSNMSPEDSSIYLCSVEREPFFGQGTRLTVV.

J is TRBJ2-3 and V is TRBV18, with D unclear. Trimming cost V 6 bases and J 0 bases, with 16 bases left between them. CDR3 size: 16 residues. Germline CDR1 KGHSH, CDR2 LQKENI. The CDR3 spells CASSTSVALSTDTQYF. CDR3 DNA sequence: TGTGCCAGCTCGACCTCGGTAGCTTTGAGCACAGATACGCAGTATTTT.